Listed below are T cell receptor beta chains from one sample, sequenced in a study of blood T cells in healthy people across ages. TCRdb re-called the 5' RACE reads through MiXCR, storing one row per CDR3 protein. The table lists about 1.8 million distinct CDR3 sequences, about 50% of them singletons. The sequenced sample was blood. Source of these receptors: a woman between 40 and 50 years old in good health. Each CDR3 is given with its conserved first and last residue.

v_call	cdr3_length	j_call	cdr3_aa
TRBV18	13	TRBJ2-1	CASSPSFYNEQFF
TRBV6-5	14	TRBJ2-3	CATADGGLTDTQYF
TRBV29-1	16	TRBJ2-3	CSVEVKRAISTNTQYF
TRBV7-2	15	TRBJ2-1	CASSQVPSGGYEQFF
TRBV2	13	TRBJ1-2	CASRWTGVVGYTF
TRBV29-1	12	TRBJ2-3	CSVDPAQDTQYF
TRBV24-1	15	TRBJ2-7	CATAFPGQGKDEQYF
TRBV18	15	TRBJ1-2	CASSPRDRNNYGYTF
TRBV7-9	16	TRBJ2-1	CASSLDLAGGPNEQFF
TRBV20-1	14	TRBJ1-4	CSAAHRLTNEKLFF
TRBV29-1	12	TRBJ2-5	CSVGSGNLGQYF
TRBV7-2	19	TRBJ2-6	CASSSRTGGTASGASVLTF
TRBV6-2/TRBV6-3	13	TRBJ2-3	CASSTQRGRAQYF
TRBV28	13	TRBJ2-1	CASTDGRYNEQFF
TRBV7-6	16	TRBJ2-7	CASSPESYRASYEQYF
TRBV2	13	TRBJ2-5	CASSPDLKETQYF
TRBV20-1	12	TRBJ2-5	CSASLAGLEQYF
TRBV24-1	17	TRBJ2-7	CATSDWRTGHTYCEQYF
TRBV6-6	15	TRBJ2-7	CASTQTGRTNYEQYF
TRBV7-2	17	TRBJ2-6	CASSLGGVASGANVLTF
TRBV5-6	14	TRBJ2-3	CASSLLGVGDTQYF
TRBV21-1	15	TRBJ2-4	CASPTWGGGENIQYF
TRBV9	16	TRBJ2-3	CASSVGTSVFADTQYF
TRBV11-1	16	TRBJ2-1	CASLAGGGSSYNEQFF
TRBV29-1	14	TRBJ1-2	CSVEDMGGLWGYTF
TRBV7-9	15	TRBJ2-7	CASSSRDPSSYEQYF
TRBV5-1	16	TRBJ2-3	CASSLERGSSTDTQYF
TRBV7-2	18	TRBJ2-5	CASSPPTSGGAPQETQYF
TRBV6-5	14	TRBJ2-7	CASRTGTPPYEQYF
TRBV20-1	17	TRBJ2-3	CSARAQYRDSLPLTQYF
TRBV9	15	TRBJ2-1	CASSVAGGAGNEQFF
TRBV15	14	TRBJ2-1	CATSRDRSGGEQFF
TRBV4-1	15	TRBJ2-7	CASSRQTGRPYEQYF
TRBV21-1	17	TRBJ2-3	CASSPNCSGGNTDTQYF
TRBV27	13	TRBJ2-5	CASSIHIQETQYF
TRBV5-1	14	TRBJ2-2	CASSATVSTGELFF
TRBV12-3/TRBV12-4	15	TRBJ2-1	CASSLFGGPMDEQFF
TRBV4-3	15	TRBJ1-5	CASSQVSGVMQPQHF
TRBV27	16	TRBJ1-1	CASIIYLRQAWFQAFF
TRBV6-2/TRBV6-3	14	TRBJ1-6	CASSYPDRYSPLHF
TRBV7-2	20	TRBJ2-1	CASSLVPSSGGVSSYNEQFF
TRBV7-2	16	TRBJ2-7	CASSLRQPKTSYEQYF
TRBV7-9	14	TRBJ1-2	CASSRTGADYGYTF
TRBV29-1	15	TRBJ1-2	CGVDRDISANYGYTF
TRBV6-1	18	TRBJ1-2	CASSPPRDRVLSGYGYTF
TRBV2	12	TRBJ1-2	CASSEDWYGYTF
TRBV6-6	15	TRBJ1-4	CASSQYLLWDEKLFF
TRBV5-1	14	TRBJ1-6	CASSLRDPGSPLHF
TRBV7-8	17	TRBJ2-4	CASSLEGRGQYKNIQYF
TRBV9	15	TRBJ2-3	CASSVGSGDTDTQYF
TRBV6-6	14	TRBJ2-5	CASSSRGGQETQYF
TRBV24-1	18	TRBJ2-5	CATSDPTPRTGGAETQYF
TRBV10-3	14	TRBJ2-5	CAISGPPMQETQYF